This entry features one T cell receptor beta chain sequence. Germline assignment: CDR1 SGHAT and CDR2 FQNNGV. J gave up 4 bases and V 3 bases, and 11 bases lay outside the gene matches. The CDR3 runs to 17 residues. The data were taken from a study of blood T cell repertoires in COVID-19. Study overall: The United States, Italy and Spain supplied acute and convalescent COVID-19 samples. T cells, B-cell-depleted T cells, or PBMCs supplied cDNA or gDNA.

The protocol was immunoSEQ multiplex PCR, while the TCRdb copy is restricted to in-frame clones and leaves out a portion. This sample carries approximately 240,000 clones, roughly 80% of them seen once, and the ten largest clones take 4% to 6%. This chain links TRBV11-2 with TRBJ2-2, with 7 bases fitting TRBD1. The clonotype was recovered from a woman older than 75 with active or convalescent COVID-19. Sequenced input: peripheral blood. CDR3 residues: CASSLRTGPLSTGELFF. CDR3 nucleotide sequence: TGTGCCAGCAGCTTGCGGACAGGACCCCTCAGCACCGGGGAGCTGTTTTTT.